This T cell receptor beta chain originates from a study of identical twins. TCRdb called the 5' RACE reads again in MiXCR, with one record for every CDR3 protein. The table shows around 500,000 distinct CDR3 sequences, with about 14% occurring only once. Germline V gene data show CDR1 as LGHNA and CDR2 as YNFKEQ. This CDR3 is 17 amino acids long. V was shortened by 10 bases and J by 0 bases, with 22 bases between the two germline ends. The same specimen was also included in a second study, on yellow fever vaccine responses in identical twins.

V and J are TRBV4-2 and TRBJ1-5, with no clear D. The sequence was collected from a young woman in good health. Sequenced material: CD4+ T cells sorted from blood. CDR3 DNA sequence: TGTGCCATCGGCCCCCGGCGCCTCTTGGATAGCAATCAGCCCCAGCATTTT. Its protein product is CAIGPRRLLDSNQPQHF.